This is a list of T cell receptor beta chains from one sample in a study of control samples from healthy donors and cancer patients. The method was immunoSEQ multiplex PCR; TCRdb's version includes in-frame clones alone and lacks a portion of them. The sample shows 130,000 to 150,000 clones, roughly 94% of them seen only once. The sample comprised PBMCs. The source is a man aged 60 to 69 with colorectal cancer. Each CDR3 is given with its conserved first and last residue. Fields, in order: J gene, clone size, D gene, V gene, CDR3 DNA, CDR3 protein. D genes are given only for firm matches. Not all rows give a size; the values are once, few, many and, for expanded clones, a class.

>TRBJ2-2|few|NA|TRBV6-4
TGTGCCAGCGGGGACTTTTCGGATAGTACGAAGCTGTTTTTT
CASGDFSDSTKLFF
>TRBJ1-5|NA|NA|TRBV7-2
TGTGCCAGCAGCCCTCTCCCTTCCAATCAGCCCCAGCATTTT
CASSPLPSNQPQHF
>TRBJ1-1|NA|NA|TRBV30
TGTGCCTGGAAAAGGGGGGAGGATACTGAAGCTTTCTTT
CAWKRGEDTEAFF
>TRBJ2-5|NA|NA|TRBV5-1
TGCGCCAGCAGCTTGGGTCAGGGGCTGGGAGAGACCCAGTACTTC
CASSLGQGLGETQYF
>TRBJ1-3|NA|NA|TRBV14
TGTGCCAGCAGCCAAGACCCAGGGATGGGAAGTGGAAACACCATATATTTT
CASSQDPGMGSGNTIYF
>TRBJ2-2|NA|NA|TRBV24-1
TGTGCCACCAGTGATTTCCGGAGGGGGGCTAACACCGGGGAGCTGTTTTTT
CATSDFRRGANTGELFF
>TRBJ1-6|NA|NA|TRBV4-3
TGCGCCAGCAGCCACGAGGGGACCCATAATTCACCCCTCCACTTT
CASSHEGTHNSPLHF
>TRBJ1-3|NA|NA|TRBV30
TGTGCCTGGAAAAAAGTCGGACGGCTCAGCTCTGGAAACACCATATATTTT
CAWKKVGRLSSGNTIYF
>TRBJ1-1|NA|NA|TRBV19
TGTGCCAGTAGTTTATCCGGGGAGGCCACTGAAGCTTTCTTT
CASSLSGEATEAFF
>TRBJ1-2|few|NA|TRBV7-9
TGTGCCAGCAGCATGGAGGTACGGGACTATGGCTACACCTTC
CASSMEVRDYGYTF
>TRBJ2-5|NA|NA|TRBV10-3
TGTGCCATCAGTGAATTACCGGAAGAGACCCAGTACTTC
CAISELPEETQYF
>TRBJ1-4|NA|TRBD1|TRBV19
TGTGCCAGTACCCCGACAGGGGGGCGTGAAAAACTGTTTTTT
CASTPTGGREKLFF
>TRBJ2-3|NA|NA|TRBV27
TGTGCCAGCAGTTTAAGGGGCGCTAGCACAGATACGCAGTATTTT
CASSLRGASTDTQYF
>TRBJ2-1|few|NA|TRBV7-8
TGTGCCAGCAGCTTAATCGGGGATGAGCAGTTCTTC
CASSLIGDEQFF
>TRBJ1-2|NA|TRBD1|TRBV19
TGTGCCAGTAGTACCCCCCGGGACAGGGAAAATTATGGCTACACCTTC
CASSTPRDRENYGYTF
>TRBJ2-6|once|NA|TRBV5-1
TGCGCCAGCAGCTTCGAGGGGACTGGGGCCAACGTCCTGACTTTC
CASSFEGTGANVLTF
>TRBJ2-2|NA|NA|TRBV3-1/TRBV3-2
TGTGCCAGCAGCACAAGGCTGTGGGGCACCGGGGAGCTGTTTTTT
CASSTRLWGTGELFF
>TRBJ1-1|NA|NA|TRBV5-1
TGCGCCAGCAGCTCCTCTTCCGGACAGAGCCTGAAGGTGGGCACTGAAGCTTTCTTT
CASSSSSGQSLKVGTEAFF
>TRBJ1-4|NA|NA|TRBV7-9
TGTGCCAGCAGCCCTGGGGCCTTAAATGAAAAACTGTTTTTT
CASSPGALNEKLFF
>TRBJ2-7|NA|TRBD2|TRBV6-1
TGTGCCAGCAGTGAGACTTGGACTAGCGGATACGAGCAGTACTTC
CASSETWTSGYEQYF
>TRBJ1-6|once|NA|TRBV6-5
TGTGCCAGCAGGTCCCCCGGAGGACCCCTCCACTTT
CASRSPGGPLHF
>TRBJ1-5|NA|TRBD1|TRBV19
TGTGCCAGTAGTATGCCTTTAGACAGGGTGTTTCAGCCCCAGCATTTT
CASSMPLDRVFQPQHF
>TRBJ2-5|NA|NA|TRBV15
TGTGCCACCAGCAGAGCCCTCAGGGGTTCTCAAGAGACCCAGTACTTC
CATSRALRGSQETQYF
>TRBJ1-4|NA|NA|TRBV5-1
TGCGCCAGCAGCCTACAGGGTGGGCGGGAAAAACTGTTTTTT
CASSLQGGREKLFF
>TRBJ1-1|NA|NA|TRBV5-1
TGCGCCAGCCGGAGTGATTTAGACACTGAAGCTTTCTTT
CASRSDLDTEAFF
>TRBJ2-1|NA|NA|TRBV10-1
TGCGCCAGCAGTGGAGGCGGGGGCTTCTACAATGAGCAGTTCTTC
CASSGGGGFYNEQFF
>TRBJ2-7|NA|TRBD2|TRBV9
TGTGCCAGCAGCGTAGGGGGTAGCGGGGGAGTCTACGAGCAGTACTTC
CASSVGGSGGVYEQYF
>TRBJ1-4|NA|TRBD1|TRBV6-5
TGTGCCAGCAGTTATCAAACAGGGGCGACTAATGAAAAACTGTTTTTT
CASSYQTGATNEKLFF
>TRBJ2-5|NA|TRBD2|TRBV19
TGTGCCAGTAGTGAAGGACTAGCGGGTTTCCGAGAGACCCAGTACTTC
CASSEGLAGFRETQYF
>TRBJ1-1|NA|NA|TRBV7-9
TGTGCCAGCAGCCCCAGAGTGGGCGGCAGGGTGGACACTGAAGCTTTCTTT
CASSPRVGGRVDTEAFF
>TRBJ1-5|NA|TRBD1|TRBV6-5
TGTGCCAGCAGCCCGGACAGGAATAGCAATCAGCCCCAGCATTTT
CASSPDRNSNQPQHF
>TRBJ2-3|NA|TRBD2|TRBV5-4
TGTGCCAGCAGCTTGGGCGGGGGGTCTAGCACAGATACGCAGTATTTT
CASSLGGGSSTDTQYF
>TRBJ2-7|once|TRBD1|TRBV10-1
TGCGCCAGCGGACAGGGGGCGGCCGAGCAGTACTTC
CASGQGAAEQYF
>TRBJ2-5|NA|TRBD1|TRBV4-1
TGCGCCAGCAGCCAAGTTATGACAGGGGAAGAGACCCAGTACTTC
CASSQVMTGEETQYF
>TRBJ2-5|NA|TRBD2|TRBV6-5
TGTGCCAGCAGTTACGGACTAGGCCTTGAGACCCAGTACTTC
CASSYGLGLETQYF
>TRBJ1-1|NA|NA|TRBV2
TGTGCCAGCAGTGATTACCCGGAGGCTTTCTTT
CASSDYPEAFF
>TRBJ1-5|NA|TRBD1|TRBV6-5
TGTGCCAGCAGCCCGACAGGGGGCGGCAATCAGCCCCAGCATTTT
CASSPTGGGNQPQHF
>TRBJ1-6|few|TRBD1|TRBV29-1
TGCAGCGTCCGGGACAGGGGGCTCTATTCACCCCTCCACTTT
CSVRDRGLYSPLHF
>TRBJ2-4|NA|TRBD1|TRBV4-1
TGCGCCAGCAGCCATCCGGGACAGGGGAAAAACATTCAGTACTTC
CASSHPGQGKNIQYF
>TRBJ1-5|NA|NA|TRBV19
TGTGCCAGTAGTATCGAGGGGAATCAGCCCCAGCATTTT
CASSIEGNQPQHF
>TRBJ2-5|NA|TRBD2|TRBV11-2
TGTGCCAGCAGCCCGACGGGGGGGGCGGAGACCCAGTACTTC
CASSPTGGAETQYF
>TRBJ1-5|once|TRBD1|TRBV18
TGTGCCAGCTCACCGGCAGGGGGCGGAGGCAATCAGCCCCAGCATTTT
CASSPAGGGGNQPQHF